This is a list of T cell receptor beta chains from one sample in a study of T cell clones after liver transplantation. Using immunoSEQ multiplex PCR, the repertoire was profiled, and TCRdb retains in-frame clones only, with some absent. The data hold roughly 100,000 clones, with about 80% observed a single time. This sample comprised CD4+ T cells from blood, obtained approximately 4 years after liver transplant. These receptor sequences come from a human patient who received a liver transplant. The T cells may come from the graft donor. CDR3s include the opening cysteine and the closing phenylalanine or tryptophan. The D gene is left open where the match is weak. The size of a clone is reported for some rows only, either as once, few or many, or as a class for expanded clones.

J: TRBJ2-3; D: .; V: TRBV5-1; size: .; CDR3: CASSFGTVLDTQYF; DNA: TGCGCCAGCAGCTTCGGGACGGTTTTGGATACGCAGTATTTT
J: TRBJ2-7; D: .; V: TRBV10-2; size: .; CDR3: CASSDRRAPYEQYF; DNA: TGCGCCAGCAGTGATCGGAGGGCCCCCTACGAGCAGTACTTC
J: TRBJ1-6; D: .; V: TRBV30; size: .; CDR3: CAWSVGSPLHF; DNA: TGTGCCTGGAGTGTAGGTTCACCCCTCCACTTT
J: TRBJ2-1; D: .; V: TRBV6-5; size: few; CDR3: CASSSPRGSNEQFF; DNA: TGTGCCAGCAGCTCCCCTCGGGGTAGCAATGAGCAGTTCTTC
J: TRBJ2-1; D: TRBD1; V: TRBV11-2; size: .; CDR3: CASSTGVRNEQFF; DNA: TGTGCCAGCTCTACAGGGGTGAGGAATGAGCAGTTCTTC
J: TRBJ2-1; D: TRBD2; V: TRBV7-3; size: .; CDR3: CASSLSAGGVYNEQFF; DNA: TGTGCCAGCAGCTTATCAGCGGGAGGGGTGTACAATGAGCAGTTCTTC
J: TRBJ1-5; D: .; V: TRBV7-8; size: .; CDR3: CASSLERGRYSNQPQHF; DNA: TGTGCCAGCAGCTTAGAGCGGGGGAGATATAGCAATCAGCCCCAGCATTTT
J: TRBJ2-7; D: .; V: TRBV6-1; size: .; CDR3: CASSEAVSMWGDF; DNA: TGTGCCAGCAGTGAAGCAGTCTCCATGTGGGGGGACTTC
J: TRBJ1-5; D: .; V: TRBV7-8; size: .; CDR3: CASSLAGLGGYSNQPQHF; DNA: TGTGCCAGCAGCTTAGCGGGTCTAGGAGGGTATAGCAATCAGCCCCAGCATTTT
J: TRBJ2-7; D: TRBD1; V: TRBV13; size: .; CDR3: CASSVSGTGPYEQYF; DNA: TGTGCCAGCAGCGTGTCCGGGACAGGGCCCTACGAGCAGTACTTC
J: TRBJ2-7; D: .; V: TRBV5-6; size: .; CDR3: CASSFGNYEQYF; DNA: TGTGCCAGCAGCTTTGGGAATTACGAGCAGTACTTC
J: TRBJ2-5; D: TRBD1; V: TRBV29-1; size: .; CDR3: CSVERQGETQYF; DNA: TGCAGCGTTGAACGACAGGGAGAGACCCAGTACTTC
J: TRBJ1-1; D: .; V: TRBV19; size: .; CDR3: CASSLGLRDTEAFF; DNA: TGTGCCAGTAGTCTCGGGCTAAGGGACACTGAAGCTTTCTTT
J: TRBJ1-2; D: .; V: TRBV5-1; size: .; CDR3: CASSDRGRVSAYGYTF; DNA: TGCGCCAGCTCCGATCGGGGGCGAGTGTCGGCCTATGGCTACACCTTC
J: TRBJ2-7; D: .; V: TRBV7-2; size: few; CDR3: CASSFVAGQLEQYF; DNA: TGTGCCAGCAGCTTTGTGGCTGGCCAACTCGAGCAGTACTTC
J: TRBJ1-1; D: .; V: TRBV29-1; size: .; CDR3: CSVGRGARTEAFF; DNA: TGCAGCGTTGGCCGGGGGGCGAGAACTGAAGCTTTCTTT
J: TRBJ2-3; D: .; V: TRBV7-2; size: .; CDR3: CASSALRGDTQYF; DNA: TGTGCCAGCAGCGCCCTCCGAGGAGATACGCAGTATTTT
J: TRBJ1-5; D: TRBD1; V: TRBV19; size: .; CDR3: CASSSRGQQPQHF; DNA: TGTGCCAGTAGTAGCAGGGGGCAACAGCCCCAGCATTTT
J: TRBJ2-7; D: TRBD1; V: TRBV11-2; size: once; CDR3: CASSRDRAIEQYF; DNA: TGTGCCAGCAGCCGGGACAGGGCCATCGAGCAGTACTTC
J: TRBJ1-5; D: TRBD1; V: TRBV18; size: .; CDR3: CASSPNRGQPQHF; DNA: TGTGCCAGCTCACCGAACAGGGGACAGCCCCAGCATTTT
J: TRBJ2-7; D: .; V: TRBV6-5; size: .; CDR3: CASRTGTIAEQYF; DNA: TGTGCCAGCAGAACAGGGACTATCGCAGAGCAGTACTTC
J: TRBJ2-2; D: .; V: TRBV9; size: few; CDR3: CASSPGGFMGTGELFF; DNA: TGTGCCAGCAGCCCAGGGGGGTTTATGGGCACCGGGGAGCTGTTTTTT
J: TRBJ2-7; D: TRBD2; V: TRBV18; size: .; CDR3: CASSPAAGGGSSYEQYF; DNA: TGTGCCAGCTCACCCGCGGCGGGGGGCGGGAGCTCCTACGAGCAGTACTTC
J: TRBJ1-6; D: .; V: TRBV14; size: .; CDR3: CASSQWGRGRNSPLHF; DNA: TGTGCCAGCAGCCAATGGGGGAGAGGTCGCAACTCACCCCTCCACTTT
J: TRBJ2-3; D: TRBD2; V: TRBV9; size: .; CDR3: CASSVGLRPGLAVGRTDTQYF; DNA: TGTGCCAGCAGCGTAGGCCTTAGACCGGGACTAGCGGTAGGGCGGACAGATACGCAGTATTTT
J: TRBJ2-1; D: .; V: TRBV7-8; size: .; CDR3: CASMGAGMFGAGPYNEQFF; DNA: TGTGCCAGCATGGGGGCAGGGATGTTTGGTGCGGGACCTTACAATGAGCAGTTCTTC
J: TRBJ2-1; D: TRBD2; V: TRBV5-1; size: .; CDR3: CASALASGGLPSYNEQFF; DNA: TGCGCCAGCGCCCTTGCTAGCGGGGGTCTTCCCTCCTACAATGAGCAGTTCTTC
J: TRBJ2-1; D: TRBD1; V: TRBV9; size: .; CDR3: CASSARSGQGNDEQFF; DNA: TGTGCCAGCAGCGCACGGTCGGGACAGGGAAACGATGAGCAGTTCTTC
J: TRBJ2-7; D: .; V: TRBV7-3; size: .; CDR3: CASSLTAGLRDEQYF; DNA: TGTGCCAGCAGCTTAACGGCGGGTTTGAGGGACGAGCAGTACTTC
J: TRBJ1-1; D: .; V: TRBV2; size: .; CDR3: CASSVLPGSTEAFF; DNA: TGTGCCAGCAGTGTTCTGCCCGGGAGCACTGAAGCTTTCTTT
J: TRBJ2-2; D: .; V: TRBV30; size: .; CDR3: CAWTVQSTNTGELFF; DNA: TGTGCCTGGACCGTACAGTCTACGAACACCGGGGAGCTGTTTTTT
J: TRBJ2-1; D: .; V: TRBV9; size: .; CDR3: CASTLKEGASYNEQFF; DNA: TGTGCCAGCACCCTTAAGGAAGGGGCTTCATACAATGAGCAGTTCTTC
J: TRBJ2-5; D: .; V: TRBV6-1; size: .; CDR3: CASRHRGGTETQYF; DNA: TGTGCCAGCAGACACAGGGGAGGTACAGAGACCCAGTACTTC
J: TRBJ1-6; D: .; V: TRBV27; size: .; CDR3: CASRPQQGYNSPLHF; DNA: TGTGCCAGCCGACCTCAACAGGGTTATAATTCACCCCTCCACTTT
J: TRBJ2-7; D: .; V: TRBV23-1; size: .; CDR3: CASSQPTGGGEQYF; DNA: TGCGCCAGCAGTCAGCCTACCGGGGGAGGCGAGCAGTACTTC
J: TRBJ1-6; D: .; V: TRBV2; size: .; CDR3: CASMNQGSNSPLHF; DNA: TGTGCCAGCATGAACCAGGGGTCCAATTCACCCCTCCACTTT
J: TRBJ1-1; D: .; V: TRBV19; size: .; CDR3: CASVPAGGTEAFF; DNA: TGTGCCAGTGTTCCTGCGGGGGGCACTGAAGCTTTCTTT